This passage covers 3 T cell receptor beta chains from one sample sequenced in a study of shared clonotypes between healthy human individuals. Profiled with immunoSEQ multiplex PCR; TCRdb holds only in-frame clones, not every one. The repertoire holds some 2.4 million clones, with approximately 93% as singletons. What was sequenced was naive CD4+ T cells from PBMCs. The subset denotes: CD45RA+ positively selected. The receptors were sampled from a man younger than 30 in good health. Some clones in this sample may be carry-over from other donors' samples.

The V and J genes are TRBV6-5 and TRBJ2-7, with TRBD1 identical over 10 bases. This CDR3 comprises 15 residues. Germline-derived CDR1 and CDR2 are MNHEY and SVGAGI. V shed 6 bases, J shed 11 bases, and the junction held 16 bases outside the gene matches. CDR3 region: CASRPWGTGVSWEYF. The CDR3 DNA follows: TGTGCCAGCAGGCCATGGGGGACAGGGGTGTCGTGGGAGTACTTC.

Note on this clone: Other DNA sequences in this sample translate to the same CDR3. Here the CDR3 reads CASSGTGNYGYTF. The CDR3 DNA is TGTGCCAGCAGTGGCACAGGTAACTATGGCTACACCTTC. V is TRBV2 and J is TRBJ1-2, with D possibly being TRBD1 (5 bases). CDR1 and CDR2 from the germline V gene are SNHLY and FYNNEI. V lost 4 bases and J 1 base, leaving 7 bases between the germline ends. CDR3 size: 13 residues.

The rearrangement joins TRBV7-2 to TRBJ2-1, with D perhaps TRBD2 (6 bases). Germline-derived CDR1 and CDR2 are SGHTA and FQGNSA. The germline V and J ends were trimmed by 3 bases and 6 bases, with 12 bases remaining between them. The CDR3 has 14 amino acids. The CDR3 reads CASSLSSEANEQFF. The DNA of the CDR3 is TGTGCCAGCAGCTTGTCTAGCGAGGCCAATGAGCAGTTCTTC.